The 12 T cell receptor beta chains given below trace back to one sample, sequenced in a study of cytomegalovirus exposure and HLA in healthy donors. Some clones are missing from TCRdb's copy, which holds only in-frame ones; the method was immunoSEQ multiplex PCR. The sample carries under 200,000 clones, around 92% recorded once. The specimen sequenced was PBMCs. These receptors were collected from a man between 18 and 35 years old in good health and CMV-seropositive.

The chain joins TRBV6-5 to TRBJ2-3, with a weak D call TRBD1 (5 bases). This CDR3 contains 15 residues. V was cut by 0 bases and J by 3 bases, with 10 bases left in between. CDR1 is MNHEY and CDR2 is SVGAGI in the germline V gene. Here the CDR3 reads CASSYSPHRTDTQYF. CDR3 in DNA: TGTGCCAGCAGTTACTCGCCTCACAGGACAGATACGCAGTATTTT.

The chain couples TRBV6-4 to TRBJ2-3; 12 bases map to TRBD1. CDR3 length: 15 residues. Germline CDR1 and CDR2: MRHNA and SNTAGT. The V segment lost 2 bases and the J segment 4 bases; nucleotides outside the gene matches: 1. The CDR3 DNA is TGTGCCAGCAGTGACGGGACAGGGGGCCCAGATACGCAGTATTTT. As protein: CASSDGTGGPDTQYF.

CDR3 DNA sequence: TGTGCCACTTCGGGACAGGGGGCATCAGGGGAGCTGTTTTTT. As protein: CATSGQGASGELFF. The chain joins TRBV6-1 to TRBJ2-2, with TRBD1 matching 12 bases. V lost 10 bases and J lost 8; bases outside the gene matches: 8. The CDR3 spans 14 residues. Germline CDR1 MNHNS, CDR2 SASEGT.

The V call is TRBV7-9, the J call TRBJ2-1; D uncertain. The V end was cut by 2 bases, the J end by 0 bases, with 8 bases between. Germline V gene sequence: CDR1 SEHNR, CDR2 FQNEAQ (reference sequence). CDR3 length equals 15 residues. For the CDR3, the DNA is TGTGCCAGCAGCTTATTGACTGTCTCCTACAATGAGCAGTTCTTC. Its translation: CASSLLTVSYNEQFF.

The chain is built from TRBV6-1 and TRBJ2-3, with D unclear. V lost 8 bases and J lost 7, with 10 bases in between. Germline assignment: CDR1 MNHNS and CDR2 SASEGT. The CDR3 runs to 11 residues. In DNA, the CDR3 is TGTGCCAGCGTCGGTTCGTATACGCAGTATTTT. This translates into CASVGSYTQYF.

The rearrangement links TRBV6-1 to TRBJ1-2; perhaps TRBD1 as D (5 bases). Germline assignment: CDR1 MNHNS and CDR2 SASEGT. This CDR3 spans 14 amino acids. V was trimmed by 7 bases and J by 3 bases, leaving 15 bases between them. Here the CDR3 reads CASIRTSGDYGYTF. In nucleotides, the CDR3 is TGTGCCAGCATCCGGACCTCGGGGGACTATGGCTACACCTTC.

The chain recombines TRBV6-5 with TRBJ2-7; 8 bases are a match to TRBD1. This CDR3 is 16 amino acids long. Germline values: CDR1 MNHEY, CDR2 SVGAGI. The ends lost 0 bases at V and 4 bases at J; junction bases unmatched: 8. Written as DNA, the CDR3 is TGTGCCAGCAGTTACTCAACCGGGACAGGACCTTACGAGCAGTACTTC. This gives the protein CASSYSTGTGPYEQYF.

The chain recombines TRBV10-2 with TRBJ1-5; 9 bases map to TRBD1. V shed 9 bases, J shed 7 bases, and the junction held 7 bases outside the gene matches. There are 13 residues in the CDR3. Germline V gene lookup returns CDR1 WSHSY and CDR2 SAAADI. The CDR3 sequence: CASAMGQGQPQHF. The CDR3 coding sequence is TGCGCCAGTGCTATGGGACAGGGACAGCCCCAGCATTTT.

The rearrangement links TRBV27 to TRBJ2-1; 9 positions agree with TRBD2. The CDR3 sequence is 19 residues long. The trim removed 1 base at V and 7 bases at J, leaving 17 bases unmatched. The germline gives CDR1 MNHEY, CDR2 SMNVEV (reference sequence). The CDR3 spells CASSLLVQGGLAGENEQFF. The CDR3 DNA is TGTGCCAGCAGTTTATTGGTACAGGGAGGTTTAGCGGGGGAGAATGAGCAGTTCTTC.

Here the CDR3 reads CASSQVAGTGFYEQYF. In DNA form, the CDR3 reads TGCGCCAGCAGCCAAGTTGCCGGGACAGGGTTCTACGAGCAGTACTTC. V and J are TRBV4-1 and TRBJ2-7; 9 nucleotides match TRBD1. CDR1 and CDR2 from the germline V gene are MGHRA and YSYEKL. After removal of 1 base from V and 3 bases from J, the junction contained 7 bases not matched to a gene. The CDR3 length is 16 residues.

J is TRBJ2-7 and V is TRBV19; 9 bases fit TRBD2. Germline V gives CDR1 LNHDA, CDR2 SQIVND (reference sequence). This CDR3 spans 15 amino acids. The V and J ends lost 3 bases and 3 bases, in that order; junction bases with no gene match: 6. The CDR3 DNA reads as TGTGCCAGTAGTATTTTTAGCGGGAGTGGCTACGAGCAGTACTTC. Amino acids: CASSIFSGSGYEQYF.

The chain is built from TRBV9 and TRBJ2-1, with D tentatively TRBD2 (6 bases). This CDR3 has 15 amino acids. Germline CDR1 is SGDLS and CDR2 is YYNGEE. The V end was cut by 0 bases, the J end by 6 bases, with 13 bases between. The DNA for the CDR3 is TGTGCCAGCAGCGTAGGCTCTAGCGACATCAATGAGCAGTTCTTC. Amino acid sequence: CASSVGSSDINEQFF.